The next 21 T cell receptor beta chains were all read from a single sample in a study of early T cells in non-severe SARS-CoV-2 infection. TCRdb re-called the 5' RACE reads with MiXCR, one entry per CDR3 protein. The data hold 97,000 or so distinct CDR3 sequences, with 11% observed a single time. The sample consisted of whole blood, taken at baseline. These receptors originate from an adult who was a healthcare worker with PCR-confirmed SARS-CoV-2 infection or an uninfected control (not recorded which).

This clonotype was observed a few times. In DNA form, the CDR3 reads TGCAGTGCTACCCTGAGCGGGAGGCCTTCCTACGAGCAGTACTTC. Its translation: CSATLSGRPSYEQYF. This rearrangement joins TRBV20-1 to TRBJ2-7, with 9 bases aligning to TRBD2. CDR1 and CDR2 (germline): DFQATT, SNEGSKA (reference sequence). This CDR3 region has 15 residues. The junction had 8 bases not matched to a gene; V was cut back by 4 bases and J by 1 base.

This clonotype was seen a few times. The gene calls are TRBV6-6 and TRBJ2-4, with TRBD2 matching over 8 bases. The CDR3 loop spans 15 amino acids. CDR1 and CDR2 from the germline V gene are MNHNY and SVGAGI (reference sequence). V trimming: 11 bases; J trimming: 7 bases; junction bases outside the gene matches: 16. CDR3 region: CASSPGRDWGNIQYF. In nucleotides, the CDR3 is TGTGCCTCCTCCCCCGGGAGGGACTGGGGGAACATTCAGTACTTC.

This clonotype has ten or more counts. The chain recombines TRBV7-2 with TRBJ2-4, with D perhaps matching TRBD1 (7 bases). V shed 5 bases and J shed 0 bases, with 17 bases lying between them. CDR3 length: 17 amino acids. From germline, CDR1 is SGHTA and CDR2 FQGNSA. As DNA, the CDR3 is TGTGCCAGCAGCAGAGGGGGGACAGACCTAGCCAAAAACATTCAGTACTTC. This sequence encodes CASSRGGTDLAKNIQYF.

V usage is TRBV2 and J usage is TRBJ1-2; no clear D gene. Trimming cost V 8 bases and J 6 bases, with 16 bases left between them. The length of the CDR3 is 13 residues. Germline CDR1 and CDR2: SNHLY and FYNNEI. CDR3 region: CASSRLYRDGYTF. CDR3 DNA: TGTGCCAGCTCCCGGCTATACAGAGATGGCTACACCTTC.

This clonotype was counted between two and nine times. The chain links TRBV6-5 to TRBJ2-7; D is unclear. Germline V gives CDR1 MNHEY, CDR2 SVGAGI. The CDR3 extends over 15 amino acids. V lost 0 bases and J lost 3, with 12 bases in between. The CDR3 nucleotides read TGTGCCAGCAGTTACTCTCCGGACCACGGCTACGAGCAGTACTTC. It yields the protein CASSYSPDHGYEQYF.

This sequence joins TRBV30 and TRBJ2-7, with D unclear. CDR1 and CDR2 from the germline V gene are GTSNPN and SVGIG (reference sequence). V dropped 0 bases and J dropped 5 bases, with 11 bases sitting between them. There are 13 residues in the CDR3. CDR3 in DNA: TGTGCCTGGAGTGTGGCGCTTGGGCACGAGCAGTACTTC. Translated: CAWSVALGHEQYF. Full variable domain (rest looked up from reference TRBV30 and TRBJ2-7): SQTIHQWPATLVQPVGSPLSLECTVEGTSNPNLYWYRQAAGRGLQLLFYSVGIGQISSEVPQNLSASRPQDRQFILSSKKLLLSDSGFYLCAWSVALGHEQYFGPGTRLTVT.

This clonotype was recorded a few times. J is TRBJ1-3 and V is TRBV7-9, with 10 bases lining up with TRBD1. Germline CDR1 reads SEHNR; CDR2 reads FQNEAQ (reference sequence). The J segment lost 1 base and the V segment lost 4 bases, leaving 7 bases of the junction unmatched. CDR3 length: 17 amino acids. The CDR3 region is CASSWTGGSSSGNTIYF. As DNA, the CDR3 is TGTGCCAGCAGCTGGACAGGGGGGTCGAGTTCTGGAAACACCATATATTTT.

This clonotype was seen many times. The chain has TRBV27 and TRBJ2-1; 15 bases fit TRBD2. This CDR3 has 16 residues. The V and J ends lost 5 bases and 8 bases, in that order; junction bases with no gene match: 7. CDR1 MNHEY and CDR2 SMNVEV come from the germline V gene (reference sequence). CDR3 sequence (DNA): TGTGCCAGCAGTCCGGGCGGGACTAGCGGGGGGCATGAGCAGTTCTTC. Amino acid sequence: CASSPGGTSGGHEQFF.

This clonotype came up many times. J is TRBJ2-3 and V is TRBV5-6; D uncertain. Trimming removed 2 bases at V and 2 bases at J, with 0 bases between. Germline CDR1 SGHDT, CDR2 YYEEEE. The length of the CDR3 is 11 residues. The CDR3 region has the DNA TGTGCCAGCAGCTTCACAGATACGCAGTATTTT. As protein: CASSFTDTQYF.

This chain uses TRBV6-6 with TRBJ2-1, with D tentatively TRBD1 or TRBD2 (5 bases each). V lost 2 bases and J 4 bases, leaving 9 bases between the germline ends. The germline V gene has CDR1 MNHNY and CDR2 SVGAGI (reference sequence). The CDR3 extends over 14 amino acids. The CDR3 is CASSYRDQYNEQFF. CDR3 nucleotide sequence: TGTGCCAGCAGTTACCGGGACCAATACAATGAGCAGTTCTTC.

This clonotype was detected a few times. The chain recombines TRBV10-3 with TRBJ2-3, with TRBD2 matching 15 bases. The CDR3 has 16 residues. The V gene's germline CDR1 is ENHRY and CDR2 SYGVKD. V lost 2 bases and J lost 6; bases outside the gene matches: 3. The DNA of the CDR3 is TGTGCCATCAGTGAGGGGACTAGCGGGGGGTTTGATACGCAGTATTTT. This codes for CAISEGTSGGFDTQYF.

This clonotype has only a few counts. CDR3 nucleotide sequence: TGTGCCAGCAGCTTAGATCGCCCCTCCGACAGGGATATGATCAATGAGCAGTTCTTC. As protein: CASSLDRPSDRDMINEQFF. The V gene is TRBV11-2, the J gene TRBJ2-1; 7 bases match TRBD1. The germline V gene has CDR1 SGHAT and CDR2 FQNNGV. Trimming removed 0 bases from V and 6 bases from J; junction bases left unmatched: 17. This CDR3 is built from 19 residues.

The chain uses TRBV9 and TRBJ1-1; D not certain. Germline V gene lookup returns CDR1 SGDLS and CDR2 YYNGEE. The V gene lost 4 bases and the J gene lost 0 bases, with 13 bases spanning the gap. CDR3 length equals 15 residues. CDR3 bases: TGTGCCAGCAGCCGCAACAGTGCCTTGAACACTGAAGCTTTCTTT. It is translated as CASSRNSALNTEAFF.

CDR3 in DNA: TGTGCCAGCAGCTCACAGGACAGGGAGCAGTTCTTC. Translation gives CASSSQDREQFF. The chain joins TRBV7-2 to TRBJ2-1; 7 bases agree with TRBD1. The CDR3 sequence is 12 residues long. V trimming: 4 bases; J trimming: 10 bases; junction bases outside the gene matches: 4. Germline-derived CDR1 and CDR2 are SGHTA and FQGNSA.

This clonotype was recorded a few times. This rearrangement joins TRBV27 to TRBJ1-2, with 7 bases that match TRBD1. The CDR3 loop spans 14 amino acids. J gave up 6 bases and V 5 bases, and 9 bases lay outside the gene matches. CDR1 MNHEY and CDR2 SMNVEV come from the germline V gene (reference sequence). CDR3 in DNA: TGTGCCAGCAGTCCCAGAGCAGGGGGGCATGGCTACACCTTC. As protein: CASSPRAGGHGYTF.

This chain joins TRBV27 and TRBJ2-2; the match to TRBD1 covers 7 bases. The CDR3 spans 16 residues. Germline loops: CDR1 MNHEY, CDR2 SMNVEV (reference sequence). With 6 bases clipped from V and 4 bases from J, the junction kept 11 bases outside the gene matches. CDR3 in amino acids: CASSPNPDRPTGELFF. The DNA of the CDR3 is TGTGCCAGCAGCCCGAACCCGGACAGGCCCACCGGGGAGCTGTTTTTT.

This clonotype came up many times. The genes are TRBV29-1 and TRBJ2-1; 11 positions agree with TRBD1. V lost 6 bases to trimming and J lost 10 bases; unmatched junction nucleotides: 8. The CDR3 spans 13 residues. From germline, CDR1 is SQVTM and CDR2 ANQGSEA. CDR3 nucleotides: TGCAGCGTGGGGACAGGGGGAATTTGGGAGCAGTTCTTC. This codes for CSVGTGGIWEQFF.

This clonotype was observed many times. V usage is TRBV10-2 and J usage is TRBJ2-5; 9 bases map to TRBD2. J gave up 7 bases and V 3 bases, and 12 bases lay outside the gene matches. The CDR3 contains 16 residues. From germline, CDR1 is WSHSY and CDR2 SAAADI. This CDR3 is CASSEPDSGRGGTQYF. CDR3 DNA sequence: TGCGCCAGCAGTGAACCCGATAGCGGGAGAGGGGGGACCCAGTACTTC.

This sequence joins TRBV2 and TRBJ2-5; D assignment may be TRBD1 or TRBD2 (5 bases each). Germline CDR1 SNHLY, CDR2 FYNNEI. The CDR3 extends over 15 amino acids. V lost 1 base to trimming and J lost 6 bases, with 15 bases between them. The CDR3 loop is CASSEGSSWGKTQYF. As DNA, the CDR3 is TGTGCCAGCAGTGAAGGGAGCTCGTGGGGGAAGACCCAGTACTTC.

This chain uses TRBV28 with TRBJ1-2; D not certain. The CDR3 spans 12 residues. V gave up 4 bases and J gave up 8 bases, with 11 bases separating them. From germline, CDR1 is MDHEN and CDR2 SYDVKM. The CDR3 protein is CASSWRGRGYTF. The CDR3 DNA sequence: TGTGCCAGCAGTTGGCGGGGTCGGGGCTACACCTTC.

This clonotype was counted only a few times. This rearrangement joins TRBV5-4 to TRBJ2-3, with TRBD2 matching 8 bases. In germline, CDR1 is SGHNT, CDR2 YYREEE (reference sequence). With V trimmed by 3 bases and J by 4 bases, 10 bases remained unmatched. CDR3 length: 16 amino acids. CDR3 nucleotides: TGTGCCAGCAGCTCCGAACTTAGCGGGGTCCCAGATACGCAGTATTTT. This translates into CASSSELSGVPDTQYF.